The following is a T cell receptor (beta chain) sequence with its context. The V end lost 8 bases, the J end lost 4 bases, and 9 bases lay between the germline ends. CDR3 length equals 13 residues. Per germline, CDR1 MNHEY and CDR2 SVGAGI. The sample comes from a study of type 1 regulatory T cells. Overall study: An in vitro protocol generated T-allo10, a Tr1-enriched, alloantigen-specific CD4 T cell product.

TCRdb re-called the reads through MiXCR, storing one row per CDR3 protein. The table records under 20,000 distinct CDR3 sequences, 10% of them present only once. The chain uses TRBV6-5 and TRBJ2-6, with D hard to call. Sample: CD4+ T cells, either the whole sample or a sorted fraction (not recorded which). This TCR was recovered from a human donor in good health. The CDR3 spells CASRPPGANVLTF. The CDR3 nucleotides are TGTGCCAGCCGACCCCCCGGGGCCAACGTCCTGACTTTC.